This TCR beta chain was obtained from a study of shared clonotypes between healthy human individuals. Some clones are missing from TCRdb's copy, which holds only in-frame ones; the method was immunoSEQ multiplex PCR. The repertoire includes just over 2,000,000 clones, over 85% of them detected once, and around 0.13% sits in the top ten. CDR3 length: 15 residues. The germline V gene has CDR1 SGHNT and CDR2 YYREEE (reference sequence). With 1 base clipped from V and 3 bases from J, the junction kept 3 bases outside the gene matches. As to this clone: Its antigen is as yet unknown.

Findings and limits, study-wide: Non-shared clonotypes displayed generation probabilities falling below those of clonotypes present in all four donors.

The sequenced sample was naive CD4+ T cells sorted from blood. Specified subset: CD45RA+ positively selected. This sequence was found in a man aged 18-30 years in good health. The rearrangement joins TRBV5-4 to TRBJ2-2; TRBD1 matches at 7 bases. The CDR3 spells CASSLWTGDTGELFF. The CDR3, as DNA: TGTGCCAGCAGCTTGTGGACAGGAGACACCGGGGAGCTGTTTTTT. Full variable domain (rest looked up from reference TRBV5-4 and TRBJ2-2): ETGVTQSPTHLIKTRGQQVTLRCSSQSGHNTVSWYQQALGQGPQFIFQYYREEENGRGNFPPRFSGLQFPNYSSELNVNALELDDSALYLCASSLWTGDTGELFFGEGSRLTVL.